This entry lists 2 T cell receptor beta chains sequenced from one sample in a study of T cells in localized non-small cell lung cancer (dated by TCRdb to 2020 to 2022). The protocol used for the library was the immunoSEQ multiplex PCR assay. Here the immuneACCESS table is served through TCRdb, limited to in-frame sequences with V and J called. Missing clones are a known gap in these copies; in checked studies unresolved V genes cover under half, and the rest lacks a known reason. Recorded for this sample are thousands of clones; 20% to 30% of them occurred a single time. 15% of the sample is taken by the ten largest. The source was lung tumor tissue, collected before any cancer treatment. The receptor source for this set is a man between 35 and 75 years old with stage III lung adenocarcinoma.

This clone is categorized as medium-sized (0.01 to 0.1%). The chain joins TRBV11-3 to TRBJ2-1; D gene unclear. This CDR3 has 15 amino acids. V was clipped by 5 bases and J by 0 bases, with 11 bases between them. In germline, CDR1 is SGHNT, CDR2 YENEEA. CDR3: CASSRGSSSYNEQFF. DNA of the CDR3: TGTGCCAGCAGCAGAGGTTCGAGCTCCTACAATGAGCAGTTCTTC.

The V call is TRBV11-3, the J call TRBJ1-5; 8 nucleotides match TRBD1. The CDR3 consists of 17 residues. V was clipped by 3 bases and J by 0 bases; unmatched bases: 7. Per germline, CDR1 SGHNT and CDR2 YENEEA. The CDR3 region has the DNA TGTGCCAGCAGCTTCGGGACAGGAGTTTATAGCAATCAGCCCCAGCATTTT. Residues: CASSFGTGVYSNQPQHF.